This TCR beta chain was documented in a study of metastatic and nonmetastatic thyroid tumors. About the research overall: Repertoires of blood and of tissue (tumor or nodule) from malignant and benign thyroid patients were compared.

Study-level findings and limits: Significantly higher TCR beta diversity was reportedly seen in malignant thyroid tumors than benign nodules, in blood and tumor.

Each patient came to thyroid surgery without any prior treatment (of any kind). The CDR3 is 16 amino acids. Germline V gene data show CDR1 as SGHRS and CDR2 as YFSETQ. With V trimmed by 5 bases and J by 3 bases, 14 bases remained unmatched. Authors' data handling: Differences in CDR3 between clinicopathological groups were drawn on to build a classifier intended to discriminate distant-metastatic papillary thyroid cancer patients. TCRdb called clones again from the PCR reads with MiXCR. Here the V and J calls rest on TCRdb's processing, not on the authors' analysis. Of around 25,000 clones in the sample, about 15% were seen once. Comments on this clone: What it recognizes is unknown.

The sequencing input was blood. The clonotype comes from a female donor with papillary thyroid cancer or a benign thyroid nodule (not recorded which). Some clones in this sample may be carry-over from other donors' samples. This chain connects TRBV5-1 to TRBJ2-7, with 7 bases identical to TRBD1. CDR3 sequence reads: CASRRQGSGANYEQYF. Here the CDR3 DNA reads TGCGCCAGCAGAAGACAGGGCTCTGGGGCCAACTACGAGCAGTACTTC.